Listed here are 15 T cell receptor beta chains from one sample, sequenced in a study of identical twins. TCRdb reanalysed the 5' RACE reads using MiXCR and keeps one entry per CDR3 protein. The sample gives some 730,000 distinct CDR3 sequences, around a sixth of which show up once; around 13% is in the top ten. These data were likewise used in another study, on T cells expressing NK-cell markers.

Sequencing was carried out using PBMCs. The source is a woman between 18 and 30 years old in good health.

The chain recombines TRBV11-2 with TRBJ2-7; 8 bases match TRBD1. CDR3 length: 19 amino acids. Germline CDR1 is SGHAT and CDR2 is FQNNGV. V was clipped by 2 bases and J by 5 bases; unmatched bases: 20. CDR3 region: CASSLFLTRDRGTFHEQYF. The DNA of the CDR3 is TGTGCCAGCAGCTTATTTCTGACGAGAGACAGGGGCACATTCCACGAGCAGTACTTC.

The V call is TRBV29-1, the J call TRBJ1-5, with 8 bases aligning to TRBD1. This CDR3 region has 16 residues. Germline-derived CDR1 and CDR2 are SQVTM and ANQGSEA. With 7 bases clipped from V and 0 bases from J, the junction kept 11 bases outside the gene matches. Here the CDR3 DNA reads TGCAGCGCATCGGCAGGGGGCTTGTATAGCAATCAGCCCCAGCATTTT. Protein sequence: CSASAGGLYSNQPQHF.

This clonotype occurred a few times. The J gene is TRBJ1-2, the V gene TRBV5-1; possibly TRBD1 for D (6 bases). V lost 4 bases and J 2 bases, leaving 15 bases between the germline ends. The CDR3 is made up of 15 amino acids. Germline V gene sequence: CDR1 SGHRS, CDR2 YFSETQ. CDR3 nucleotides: TGCGCCAGCAGCGGCCGCGGACAGCCGAACTATGGCTACACCTTC. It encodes CASSGRGQPNYGYTF. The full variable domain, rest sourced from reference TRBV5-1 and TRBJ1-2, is KAGVTQTPRYLIKTRGQQVTLSCSPISGHRSVSWYQQTPGQGLQFLFEYFSETQRNKGNFPGRFSGRQFSNSRSEMNVSTLELGDSALYLCASSGRGQPNYGYTFGSGTRLTVV.

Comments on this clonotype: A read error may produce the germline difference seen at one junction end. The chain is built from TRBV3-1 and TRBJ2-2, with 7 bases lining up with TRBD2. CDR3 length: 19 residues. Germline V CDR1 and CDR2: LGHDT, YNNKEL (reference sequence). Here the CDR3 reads CTSCSPPFGTKTNTGELFF. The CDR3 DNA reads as TGTACCAGCTGTTCTCCCCCCTTTGGGACTAAGACGAACACCGGGGAGCTGTTTTTT. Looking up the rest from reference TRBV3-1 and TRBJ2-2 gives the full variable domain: DTAVSQTPKYLVTQMGNDKSIKCEQNLGHDTMYWYKQDSKKFLKIMFSYNNKELIINETVPNRFSPKSPDKAHLNLHINSLELGDSAVYFCTSCSPPFGTKTNTGELFFGEGSRLTVL.

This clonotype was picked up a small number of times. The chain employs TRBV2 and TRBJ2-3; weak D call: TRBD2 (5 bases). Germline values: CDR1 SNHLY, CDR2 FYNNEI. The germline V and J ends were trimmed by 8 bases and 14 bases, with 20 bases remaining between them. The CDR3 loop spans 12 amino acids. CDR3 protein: CASGSRTAEGYF. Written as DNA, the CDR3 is TGTGCCAGCGGCTCCCGGACTGCTGAGGGGTATTTT. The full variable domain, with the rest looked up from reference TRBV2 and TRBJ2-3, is EPEVTQTPSHQVTQMGQEVILRCVPISNHLYFYWYRQILGQKVEFLVSFYNNEISEKSEIFDDQFSVERPDGSNFTLKIRSTKLEDSAMYFCASGSRTAEGYFGPGTRLTVL.

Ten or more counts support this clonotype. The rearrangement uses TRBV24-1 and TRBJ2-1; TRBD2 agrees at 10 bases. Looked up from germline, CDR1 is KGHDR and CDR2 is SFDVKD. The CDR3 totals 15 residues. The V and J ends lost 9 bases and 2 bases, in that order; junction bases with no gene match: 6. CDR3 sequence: CATSSGGAPYNEQFF. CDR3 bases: TGTGCCACCTCCAGCGGGGGGGCACCCTACAATGAGCAGTTCTTC.

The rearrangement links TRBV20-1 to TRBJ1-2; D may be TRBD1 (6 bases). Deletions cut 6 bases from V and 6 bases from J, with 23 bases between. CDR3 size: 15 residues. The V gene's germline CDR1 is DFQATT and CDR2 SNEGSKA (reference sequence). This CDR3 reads CSAKRYGGRIDGYTF. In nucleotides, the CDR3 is TGCAGTGCCAAGCGGTATGGGGGGCGAATAGATGGCTACACCTTC.

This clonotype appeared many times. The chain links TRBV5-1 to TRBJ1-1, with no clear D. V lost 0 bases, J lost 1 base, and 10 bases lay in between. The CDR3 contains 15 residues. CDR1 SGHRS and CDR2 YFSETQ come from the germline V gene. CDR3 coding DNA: TGCGCCAGCAGCTTGGACGGGCGAAAGAACACTGAAGCTTTCTTT. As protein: CASSLDGRKNTEAFF.

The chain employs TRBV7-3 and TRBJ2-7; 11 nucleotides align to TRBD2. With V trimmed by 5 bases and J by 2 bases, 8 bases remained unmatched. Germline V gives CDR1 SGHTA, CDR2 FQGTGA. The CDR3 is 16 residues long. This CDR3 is CASSPTGTSGTYEQYF. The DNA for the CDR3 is TGTGCCAGCAGCCCCACGGGGACTAGCGGTACCTACGAGCAGTACTTC.

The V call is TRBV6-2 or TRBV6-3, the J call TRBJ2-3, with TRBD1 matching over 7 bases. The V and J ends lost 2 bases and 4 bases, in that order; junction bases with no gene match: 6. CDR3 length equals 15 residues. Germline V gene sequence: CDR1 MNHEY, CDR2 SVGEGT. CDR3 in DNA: TGTGCCAGCAGTTACAGGGGGCTACCTGCAGATACGCAGTATTTT. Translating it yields CASSYRGLPADTQYF.

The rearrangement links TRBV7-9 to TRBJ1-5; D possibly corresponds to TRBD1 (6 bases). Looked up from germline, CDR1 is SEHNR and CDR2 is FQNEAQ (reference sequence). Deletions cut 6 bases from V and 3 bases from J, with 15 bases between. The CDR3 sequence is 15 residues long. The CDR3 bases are TGTGCCAGCAGTCGAGGGGGAGGTCTCAATCAGCCCCAGCATTTT. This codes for CASSRGGGLNQPQHF. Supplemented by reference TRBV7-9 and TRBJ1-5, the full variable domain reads DTGVSQNPRHKITKRGQNVTFRCDPISEHNRLYWYRQTLGQGPEFLTYFQNEAQLEKSRLLSDRFSAERPKGSFSTLEIQRTEQGDSAMYLCASSRGGGLNQPQHFGDGTRLSIL.

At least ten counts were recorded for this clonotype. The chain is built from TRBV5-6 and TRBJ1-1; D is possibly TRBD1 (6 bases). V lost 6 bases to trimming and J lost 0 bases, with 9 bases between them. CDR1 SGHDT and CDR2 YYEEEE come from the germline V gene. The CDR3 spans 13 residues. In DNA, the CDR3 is TGTGCCAGCAACAGGGTCATGAACACTGAAGCTTTCTTT. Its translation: CASNRVMNTEAFF.

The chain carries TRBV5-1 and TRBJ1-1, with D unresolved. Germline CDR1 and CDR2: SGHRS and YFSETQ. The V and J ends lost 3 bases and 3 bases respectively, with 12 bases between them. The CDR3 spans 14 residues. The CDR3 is CASSYTEPDTEAFF. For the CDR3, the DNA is TGCGCCAGCAGCTACACAGAGCCCGACACTGAAGCTTTCTTT.

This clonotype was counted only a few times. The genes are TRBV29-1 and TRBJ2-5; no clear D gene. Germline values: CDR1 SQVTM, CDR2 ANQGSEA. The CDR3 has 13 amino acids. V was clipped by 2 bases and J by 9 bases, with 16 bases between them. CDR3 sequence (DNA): TGCAGCGTTGAATGGGCCTTACAAAGGGCCCAGTACTTC. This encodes CSVEWALQRAQYF.

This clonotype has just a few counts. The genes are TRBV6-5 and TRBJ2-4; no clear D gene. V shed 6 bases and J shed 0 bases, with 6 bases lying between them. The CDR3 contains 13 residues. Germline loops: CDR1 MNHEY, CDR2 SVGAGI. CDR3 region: CASRQQAKNIQYF. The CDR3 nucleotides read TGTGCCAGCAGACAGCAAGCCAAAAACATTCAGTACTTC.